Sequencing of this T cell receptor (beta chain) was carried out in a study of cytomegalovirus exposure and HLA in healthy donors. Method: immunoSEQ multiplex PCR; TCRdb's copy keeps in-frame clones and lacks some. The sample records around 100,000 clones, about 95% being singletons. The sample comprised PBMCs. The TCR sequence derives from a woman aged 18 to 35 in good health and CMV-seronegative.

The CDR3 is CASSFNRGPSGGYTF. In nucleotides, the CDR3 is TGTGCCAGCAGCTTTAACAGGGGGCCCTCCGGAGGCTACACCTTC. The chain joins TRBV13 to TRBJ1-2; 9 nucleotides line up with TRBD1. Unmatched junction bases numbered 10, after V lost 3 bases and J lost 8 bases. This CDR3 contains 15 residues. CDR1 PRHDT and CDR2 FYEKMQ come from the germline V gene (reference sequence).